This TCR beta chain emerged from a study of T cells in tumors and immune-related adverse events. Trimming took off 4 bases at V and 4 bases at J, with 21 bases between the two ends. Per germline, CDR1 SGHKS and CDR2 YYEKEE (reference sequence). The CDR3 has 17 residues. The repertoire was sequenced with immunoSEQ multiplex PCR; TCRdb's copy has only in-frame clones and lacks some. The table shows roughly 5,100 clones, with roughly 61% occurring only once. This receptor was obtained from a female donor with metastatic renal cell carcinoma. The chain recombines TRBV5-5 with TRBJ1-5; D perhaps matches TRBD1 (5 bases). Sequenced material: gut tissue, taken from a patient treated with anti-PD-1 therapy. The CDR3 bases are TGTGCCAGCAGCGTGAGAACAGGCGACGGCGTTAATCAGCCCCAGCATTTT. It yields the protein CASSVRTGDGVNQPQHF.